This passage covers 16 T cell receptor beta chains from one sample sequenced in a study of molecular identifiers for immune sequencing clone quantification (dated by TCRdb to 2016 to 2019). Receptor amplification or capture employed PCR. Sequencing relied on a NextSeq 500. Through fastp at Q25 and MiXCR, TCRdb rebuilt clones from the public reads, retaining in-frame beta chains. Merged by CDR3 protein, the rows form single entries marked with the most common genes and DNA. The table for this sample lists about 320,000 distinct CDR3 sequences; about 22% of them were counted only once. The ten largest make up 0.7% to 0.95% of the sample. Material for sequencing was naive CD8+ T cells from blood, with Jurkat cell RNA spiked in. The cell subset or site label for this specimen denotes: FACS-sorted CD8+CD4-CCR7+CD45RA+ naive T cells. These receptors were taken from a human donor in good health. Some libraries in this study had Jurkat cell RNA spiked in.

This chain joins TRBV13 and TRBJ1-6; 7 nucleotides line up with TRBD1. The CDR3 consists of 16 residues. In germline, CDR1 is PRHDT, CDR2 FYEKMQ (reference sequence). The trim removed 0 bases at V and 8 bases at J, leaving 7 bases unmatched. The CDR3 DNA sequence: TGTGCCAGCAGCTTAGGCCTCGGACAGGACCATTCACCCCTCCACTTT. It codes for CASSLGLGQDHSPLHF.

The chain employs TRBV4-1 and TRBJ2-7; 11 bases match TRBD2. Germline V lookup: CDR1 MGHRA, CDR2 YSYEKL. After removal of 5 bases from V and 1 base from J, the junction contained 13 bases not matched to a gene. The length of the CDR3 is 18 residues. The CDR3 coding sequence is TGCGCCAGCAGCGTGATACTAGCGGGGGACCAAATTTCCTACGAGCAGTACTTC. Translating gives CASSVILAGDQISYEQYF.

This rearrangement joins TRBV2 to TRBJ2-3; unclear D gene. CDR1 and CDR2 from the germline V gene are SNHLY and FYNNEI. Trimming pared 1 base from V and 3 bases from J, leaving 11 bases between. The CDR3 sequence is 15 residues long. The CDR3 DNA is TGTGCCAGCAGTGAAGAGTTCAGGTTGACAGATACGCAGTATTTT. This codes for CASSEEFRLTDTQYF.

This clonotype was seen more than once but under ten times. This chain links TRBV9 with TRBJ2-2; 13 nucleotides line up with TRBD2. Germline trimming cut 0 bases from V and 3 bases from J; bases unmatched to any gene: 5. The CDR3 spans 18 residues. Germline V gives CDR1 SGDLS, CDR2 YYNGEE. DNA of the CDR3: TGTGCCAGCAGCGTAGAGCCGGGACTAGCGGGATACACCGGGGAGCTGTTTTTT. Its translation is CASSVEPGLAGYTGELFF.

The sample holds one count of this clonotype. Just one base apart from a much larger clone, this may be a read error. The chain's CDR3 is CTSSFIQGANQPQHF. In DNA, the CDR3 is TGTACCAGCAGTTTCATCCAGGGGGCGAATCAGCCCCAGCATTTT. The V and J genes are TRBV28 and TRBJ1-5, with 8 nucleotides matching TRBD1. Germline V lookup: CDR1 MDHEN, CDR2 SYDVKM. The CDR3 has 15 amino acids.

V gene TRBV20-1 combines with J gene TRBJ2-3; D unresolved. CDR3 length equals 16 residues. The V gene's germline CDR1 is DFQATT and CDR2 SNEGSKA (reference sequence). V was cut by 5 bases and J by 5 bases, with 23 bases left in between. The CDR3 region is CSARSRQLLQLDTQYF. The CDR3 nucleotides are TGCAGTGCTCGCTCCAGGCAACTCCTTCAATTAGATACGCAGTATTTT.

This clonotype was seen more than once but under ten times. J is TRBJ1-2 and V is TRBV6-2 or TRBV6-3; D gene unclear. This CDR3 is built from 15 residues. Deletions cut 7 bases from V and 0 bases from J, with 15 bases between. Germline V gives CDR1 MNHEY, CDR2 SVGEGT. CDR3 in DNA: TGTGCCAGCAATGTAATCGAGTCAGCTAACTATGGCTACACCTTC. Translating it yields CASNVIESANYGYTF.

About this clonotype itself: It may be a read error: a sequence one base away is much more abundant. The genes are TRBV7-2 and TRBJ2-1; D is possibly TRBD1 (5 bases). Germline CDR1 and CDR2: SGHTA and FQGNSA. Between the trimmed V and J ends, which lost 5 bases and 5 bases, there was a span of 19 bases. CDR3 length equals 16 residues. CDR3 DNA sequence: TGTGCCAGCAGCCAGGAGACAGTCTTCCCCAACAATGAGCAGTTCTTC. This codes for CASSQETVFPNNEQFF.

This clonotype was recorded a few times. V usage is TRBV19 and J usage is TRBJ2-3, with 10 bases that match TRBD2. The germline gives CDR1 LNHDA, CDR2 SQIVND (reference sequence). The CDR3 spans 16 residues. The V and J ends lost 4 bases and 5 bases, in that order; junction bases with no gene match: 9. CDR3 protein: CASSTYGLADQDTQYF. The CDR3 DNA sequence: TGTGCCAGTAGTACCTACGGACTAGCGGACCAAGATACGCAGTATTTT.

V usage is TRBV20-1 and J usage is TRBJ2-2; D gene unclear. CDR1 and CDR2 from the germline V gene are DFQATT and SNEGSKA (reference sequence). The length of the CDR3 is 12 residues. Trimming left V 0 bases short and J 7 bases short, with 6 bases between. CDR3 loop: CSARDQGGELFF. In nucleotides, the CDR3 is TGCAGTGCTAGAGATCAAGGCGGGGAGCTGTTTTTT.

This chain links TRBV28 with TRBJ1-1; D unclear. The CDR3 sequence is 16 residues long. The V gene lost 6 bases and the J gene lost 8 bases, with 25 bases spanning the gap. From germline, CDR1 is MDHEN and CDR2 SYDVKM. The CDR3 protein is CASRPPGNSGRLEAFF. The CDR3 DNA follows: TGTGCCAGCAGACCCCCGGGGAATTCGGGCAGATTAGAAGCTTTCTTT.

This clonotype was counted many times. This chain connects TRBV29-1 to TRBJ2-3, with D possibly TRBD1 on 6 matching bases. The germline V and J ends were trimmed by 4 bases and 4 bases, with 15 bases remaining between them. This CDR3 has 14 residues. CDR1 and CDR2 from the germline V gene are SQVTM and ANQGSEA. The CDR3 loop is CSVVPTGQSDTQYF. The CDR3, as DNA: TGCAGCGTTGTGCCAACCGGACAGTCAGATACGCAGTATTTT.

This clonotype was found many times. This chain joins TRBV5-1 and TRBJ1-2, with D possibly TRBD1 on 5 matching bases. Trimming took off 5 bases at V and 4 bases at J, with 15 bases between the two ends. CDR1 is SGHRS and CDR2 is YFSETQ in the germline V gene. The CDR3 runs 14 residues. CDR3 DNA sequence: TGCGCCAGCAGTTTCCGGGAGGGGTCCTATGGCTACACCTTC. It specifies CASSFREGSYGYTF.

This clonotype was recorded a few times. The CDR3 ends on some other residue instead of the conserved phenylalanine or tryptophan, so this is likely a read error. The chain is built from TRBV6-5 and TRBJ2-5, with no clear D. The germline V and J ends were trimmed by 0 bases and 9 bases, with 11 bases remaining between them. The CDR3 runs 13 residues. Germline V gene data show CDR1 as MNHEY and CDR2 as SVGAGI. The CDR3 loop is CASSYSAAPAQYL. CDR3 sequence (DNA): TGTGCCAGCAGTTACTCGGCGGCGCCCGCCCAGTACCTC.

On this clonotype: A much bigger clone sits one base away, suggesting this may be a read error. The chain has TRBV2 and TRBJ1-5; D gene uncertain. The germline V and J ends were trimmed by 3 bases and 9 bases, with 6 bases remaining between them. The CDR3 is made up of 11 amino acids. CDR1 SNHLY and CDR2 FYNNEI come from the germline V gene. Written as DNA, the CDR3 is TGTGCCAGCAGTGAGGGTCGGCCCCAGCATTTT. Its protein product is CASSEGRPQHF. The full variable domain, completed using reference TRBV2 and TRBJ1-5, is EPEVTQTPSHQVTQMGQEVILRCVPISNHLYFYWYRQILGQKVEFLVSFYNNEISEKSEIFDDQFSVERPDGSNFTLKIRSTKLEDSAMYFCASSEGRPQHFGDGTRLSIL.

For this clonotype: The CDR3 does not close with the conserved phenylalanine or tryptophan, likely indicating a read error. This sequence joins TRBV7-6 and TRBJ1-5; no clear D. Per germline, CDR1 SGHVS and CDR2 FNYEAQ. Between the trimmed V and J ends, which lost 10 bases and 4 bases, there was a span of 35 bases. CDR3 length equals 20 residues. The CDR3, as DNA: TGTGCCATCCGAATTCCCCCGAGTGTAGCCCCCGGACCTCGGAATCAGCCCCAGCATTCT. The encoded protein is CAIRIPPSVAPGPRNQPQHS.